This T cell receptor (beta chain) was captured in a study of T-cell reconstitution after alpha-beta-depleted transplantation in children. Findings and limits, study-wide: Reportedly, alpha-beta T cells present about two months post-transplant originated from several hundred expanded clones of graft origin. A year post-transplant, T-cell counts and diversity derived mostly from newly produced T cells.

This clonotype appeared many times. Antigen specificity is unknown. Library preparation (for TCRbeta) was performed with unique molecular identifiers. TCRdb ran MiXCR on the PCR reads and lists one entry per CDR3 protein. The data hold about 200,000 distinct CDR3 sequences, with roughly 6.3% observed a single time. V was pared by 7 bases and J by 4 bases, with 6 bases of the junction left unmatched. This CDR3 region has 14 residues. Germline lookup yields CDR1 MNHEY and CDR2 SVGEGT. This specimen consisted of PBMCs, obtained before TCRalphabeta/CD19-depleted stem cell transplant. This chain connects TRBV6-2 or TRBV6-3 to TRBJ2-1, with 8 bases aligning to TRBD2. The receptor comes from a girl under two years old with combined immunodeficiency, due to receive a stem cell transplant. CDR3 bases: TGTGCCAGCAACGTAGCGGGACTATACAATGAGCAGTTCTTC. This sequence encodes CASNVAGLYNEQFF.